This note documents a single TCR beta chain sequence. Its antigen specificity is not known. No qualities accompany the bases; no much larger clone lies one base away. The cohort was made up of hundreds of healthy bone marrow donors. At the time of sampling, every cohort member was nominally healthy, though immune exposures that went unrecorded were likely present. The donor tested CMV seronegative and was one of the 352 seronegative cohort members. A peripheral blood sample was provided by each donor, and peripheral blood mononuclear cells were used for TCR beta sequencing. Genomic DNA was extracted from the blood cell samples with the Qiagen DNeasy Blood Extraction Kit. The data belong to a study of cytomegalovirus exposure and HLA in healthy donors (dated by TCRdb to about 2017). Regarding the study in general: In an earlier analysis of 587 of the donors, approximately 260 Gb of sequence data and 90 million to 120 million unique TCR beta sequences from 150 million to 200 million T cells were reported. Class I and class II HLA loci were covered by the typing at four-digit resolution. An earlier analysis of several hundred of the donors applied high-throughput TCR beta sequencing to assess whether each TCR beta V gene segment acted as functional or pseudogenic. Roughly 320 gigabases of sequencing data and around 85 million unique TCR sequences made up an early release that covered under 750 HLA-typed donors. In a later analysis, previously published TCR beta repertoires from 670 or so donors were re-analyzed and high-resolution HLA genotyping was added so that TCR occurrence patterns could be studied. In the later analysis, no new phenotypic data were used to find candidate immune exposures; instead, reliance was placed on TCR beta sequences and their occurrence across donors. Of the 398 genotyped donors, 65% to 90% fell in the genetic ancestry cluster associated with self-reported Caucasian donors. Besides the first cohort of 550 to 750 subjects, a separate validation cohort made up of 95 to 150 different subjects was used. All discovery cohort repertoires had been generated on a single sequencing platform. The study used immunosequencing to profile the T cell repertoires of 666 subjects and linked those repertoires to cytomegalovirus serostatus. Donor age, sex, ethnicity and CMV serostatus were compiled alongside the repertoire data. The study aimed to test whether cataloging public T cell receptors could reveal signatures of past pathogen exposure. Across about 370 genotyped donors of the cohort, an average of approximately 220,000 unique TCR beta nucleotide sequences per donor were sequenced, and 15% to 20% of those sequences were non-productive. The number of typed donors differed by locus: about 620-640 for A, B, C, DRB1 and DQB1; 500 to 550 for DQA1; approximately 600 for DPA1; and roughly 490 for DPB1. High-throughput TCR immunosequencing, statistical association of individual TCRs with disease status, and machine learning were combined to predict cytomegalovirus infection status. Roughly 5 DR-DQ haplotypes were handled as single units for association and clustering, since linkage in the cohort was strong. In a later genetic analysis, genome-wide SNP genotypes for about three fifths of the roughly 670 donors were used, and that subset was treated as a discovery cohort. Overall results and qualifications from the work: Three of the identified cytomegalovirus-associated TCR beta chains were confirmed in vitro to be specific for cytomegalovirus antigens. Sequencing depth was assumed to be roughly uniform across donors in the presence/absence analyses, though that assumption may not hold. In a later analysis, TCR association rates were found to vary across HLA loci, with the most associated TCRs seen for DRB1 alleles and the fewest for HLA-C alleles. A cluster of highly shared sequence variants was judged likely to represent a technical artifact of the sequencing pipeline. According to a later genetic analysis, donors in an Asian-associated ancestry cluster had fewer N-insertions in productive TCRs than the roughly 670-donor mean. The only immune exposure information available for the cohort was CMV serostatus. A further reported finding was that TCR beta sequences accurately predicted the HLA-A and HLA-B alleles for most subjects in the first cohort. The study listed 150 to 200 TCR beta chains as associated with cytomegalovirus. A later analysis found that HLA-associated TCR beta chains were more clonally expanded and had lower generation probabilities than equally common non-associated chains. Most TCR sequences were seen in very few donors, while some public TCRs were found in many individuals. Assigning TCR associations to individual alleles was difficult when HLA alleles, especially DR and DQ, strongly co-occurred. Broadly in line with IMGT annotations, most TCR beta V segments showed up in productive rearrangements about 87% or about 30% of the time in an earlier analysis of roughly 590 of the donors. Some IMGT-functional V segments, including TRBV6-2 and TRBV6-3, could not be distinguished by the 87-base-pair reads and were therefore excluded. According to the authors, the approach could potentially be generalized to other disease states and immunological phenotypes. In a later analysis, more than 15,000 TCR beta sequences were associated with specific HLA alleles at a false discovery rate of 0.05. Only TCR beta chains were sequenced in this cohort, and the absence of alpha or paired-chain data limited detectable features. Most CMV-associated TCR beta chains appeared to be HLA-restricted in a later analysis, and the HLA associations seemed to be driven largely by CMV exposure. About 17 rarely observed V segments, including chromosome 9 orphons, were excluded from the earlier analysis of approximately 500 of the donors because counts were too low. Correlated functional status among segregating V segments might reflect linkage disequilibrium, but an unknown experimental factor could not be ruled out. According to a later analysis, parvovirus B19, influenza, CMV and Epstein-Barr virus appeared linked to several top co-occurrence clusters. In a later genetic analysis, a missense DCLRE1C variant was associated with V-gene and J-gene trimming of TCR beta chains, and the association was replicated in an independent cohort. The classifier was reported to diagnose cytomegalovirus status with high specificity and sensitivity in both the original and validation cohorts. Because some donors lacked HLA typing at each locus, the association tests relied only on the typed subset.

Library preparation employed the immunoSEQ multiplex PCR assay. For the multiplex PCR, a mixture combining 60 forward primers for TCR Vbeta segments and 13 reverse primers for TCR Jbeta segments was used. The CDR3 region of rearranged TCR beta genes was amplified from genomic DNA with a multiplex PCR assay. Amplified TCR beta libraries were sequenced as 87-base-pair reads on the Illumina HiSeq System. On the authors' methods: In a later analysis, some 80 million unique TCR beta chains were counted across the roughly 670 repertoires, and approximately 9.9 million of these chains were shared by at least two donors. To remove PCR and sequencing errors, raw reads were error-corrected and collapsed into unique sequences using a nearest-neighbor algorithm that merged closely related sequences. V, D and J gene segments were assigned by aligning CDR3 sequences to IMGT reference sequences. For a sequence to be retained, a match of at least six nucleotides was required to both a V gene segment and a J gene segment. Rearrangements were classified as productive when the CDR3 lacked stop codons and remained in frame with V and J, and all other rearrangements were classified as non-productive. CDR3 was defined according to IMGT convention as the region running from the second conserved V-encoded cysteine to the conserved J-encoded phenylalanine. Sequences without an unambiguous match to a single V gene segment were excluded from the earlier analysis of several hundred of the donors. An earlier analysis of 587 of the donors called V segments functional above 56.7% productive rearrangements and segregating when the between-donor standard deviation exceeded 5%. A statistical classification framework was built for diagnosing cytomegalovirus status from the catalog of TCR beta chain sequences. V and J gene assignment, in a later analysis, came from comparing TCR nucleotide sequences with IMGT/GENE-DB human TR gene sequences. A later analysis assigned CDR3 sequences and most-parsimonious VDJ recombination scenarios with the TCRdist pipeline. In a later analysis, every TCR beta chain was defined by the combination of its CDR3 amino acid sequence and its V-gene family, and reads without a unique V-gene family were dropped. A later analysis removed 592 highly shared, low-generation-probability nucleotide sequences to deal with suspected cross-contamination and a sequencing artifact. A later analysis calculated a clonal expansion index for each public chain from normalized within-repertoire ranks of inferred template counts. A later analysis computed generation probabilities with a VDJ recombination model fitted to out-of-frame rearrangements, and checked the results against IGoR. A later analysis scored TCR-TCR, TCR-HLA and TCR-CMV co-occurrence with hypergeometric tests, applying a repertoire-size bias correction to TCR pairs. A later analysis estimated false discovery rates by permuting HLA or CMV assignments 20 times. In a later analysis, co-occurring TCRs were grouped using DBSCAN, and TCRdist sequence similarity was added for clustering within HLA-allele-positive subsets. For co-occurrence clustering, repertoires with fewer than 30,000 or more than 120,000 public chains were excluded, along with a handful of repertoires with anomalous nucleotide sharing. TCRdb took this table from immuneACCESS and kept in-frame rearrangements with V and J called. Such tables lack part of the clones; where checked against another copy, unresolved V genes explain under half of the gap, and the rest is unexplained. V, J and clone size are those of that table, while D and trimming were read from the DNA. The sample includes some 95,000 clones, with roughly 78% observed a single time. Approximately 7.5% of the sample is taken by the ten largest.

The CDR1 and CDR2 encoded by the germline V gene are MDHEN and SYDVKM. V drops 6 bases and J drops 1 base, leaving 9 bases in between. Reading from cysteine to phenylalanine, the CDR3 counts 13 amino acids. Just CDR3 DNA is preserved here, 39 bases in frame from base 1. The TCR sequence derives from a man younger than 45 in good health and CMV-seronegative. Recombination connected TRBV28 to TRBJ1-1; the D gene identity is not certain. The sample consisted of PBMCs. The DNA reads as follows: TGTGCCAGCAGGTCTCCGGGGAACACTGAAGCTTTCTTT. This translates into CASRSPGNTEAFF.